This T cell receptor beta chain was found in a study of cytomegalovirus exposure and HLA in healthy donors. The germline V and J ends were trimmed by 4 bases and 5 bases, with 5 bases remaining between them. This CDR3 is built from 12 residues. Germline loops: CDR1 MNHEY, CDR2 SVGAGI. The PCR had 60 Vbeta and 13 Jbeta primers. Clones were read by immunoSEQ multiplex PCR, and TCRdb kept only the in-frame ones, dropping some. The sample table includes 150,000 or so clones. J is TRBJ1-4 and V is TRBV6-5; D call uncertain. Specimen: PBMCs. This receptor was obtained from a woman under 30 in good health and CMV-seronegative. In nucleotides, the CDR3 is TGTGCCAGCAGTTCGGGGAATGAAAAACTGTTTTTT. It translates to CASSSGNEKLFF.